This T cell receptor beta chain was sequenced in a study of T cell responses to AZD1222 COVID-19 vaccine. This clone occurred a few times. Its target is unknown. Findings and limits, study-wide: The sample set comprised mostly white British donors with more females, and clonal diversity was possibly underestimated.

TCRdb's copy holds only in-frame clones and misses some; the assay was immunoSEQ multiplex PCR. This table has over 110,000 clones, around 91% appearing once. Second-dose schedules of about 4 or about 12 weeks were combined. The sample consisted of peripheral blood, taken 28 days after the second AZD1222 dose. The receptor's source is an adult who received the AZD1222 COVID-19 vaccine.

CDR3 sequence reads: CASKYPGQGARGYTF. The CDR3 DNA reads as TGTGCCAGCAAGTATCCGGGACAGGGGGCTAGGGGCTACACCTTC. The chain has TRBV19 and TRBJ1-2, with 12 nucleotides matching TRBD1. Germline V gene lookup returns CDR1 LNHDA and CDR2 SQIVND (reference sequence). The CDR3 consists of 15 residues. The ends lost 9 bases at V and 8 bases at J; junction bases unmatched: 13.